This record covers a single T cell receptor (beta chain). Its antigen remains unknown. Sequencing used immunoSEQ multiplex PCR; TCRdb keeps in-frame clones, though not all of them. The sample consists of fewer than 25,000 clones, about four fifths of them appearing once. Regarding time point: peripheral blood 6 weeks after treatment start. Germline CDR1 and CDR2: MNHEY and SVGAGI. The CDR3 totals 13 residues. V dropped 8 bases and J dropped 10; count of bases not matched to a gene: 8. This entry belongs to a study of PD-L1 blockade in urothelial cancer. Points from the study as a whole: Better survival was forecast by a pretreatment blood TCR clonality below the median. In blood at 3 weeks, tumor-associated clones expanded more among patients with durable benefit.

V is TRBV6-5 and J is TRBJ1-6; 7 bases align to TRBD1. This sequence was found in a man aged 45-65 years with urothelial cancer. Source: PBMCs, taken around atezolizumab (anti-PD-L1) treatment. The CDR3 bases are TGTGCCAGCCTGGACAGGCAAGGATCACCCCTCCACTTT. It is translated as CASLDRQGSPLHF.